These 5 T cell receptor beta chains were sequenced from one sample in a study of shared clonotypes between healthy human individuals. Method: immunoSEQ multiplex PCR; TCRdb's copy keeps in-frame clones and lacks some. The table records 1.5 million to 2.5 million clones, approximately 94% of them present only once. Naive CD8 cells lacked CD45RO and underwent positive selection for CCR7, leaving out terminally differentiated effector memory CD45RA+ cells. The specimen was naive CD8+ T cells sorted from blood. Receptors were obtained from a man aged 18 to 29 in good health.

There are a few counts of this clone. J is TRBJ1-2 and V is TRBV6-5; D is unresolved. Deletions cut 0 bases from V and 4 bases from J, with 9 bases between. The CDR3 covers 14 residues. In germline, CDR1 is MNHEY, CDR2 SVGAGI. CDR3 residues: CASSYSSGFYGYTF. The DNA for the CDR3 is TGTGCCAGCAGTTACTCGAGTGGCTTCTATGGCTACACCTTC.

J is TRBJ1-1 and V is TRBV28; TRBD1 matches 9 bases. V lost 4 bases, J lost 7 bases, and 4 bases stayed unmatched. CDR3 size: 13 residues. Germline V gene data show CDR1 as MDHEN and CDR2 as SYDVKM. CDR3 in DNA: TGTGCCAGCAGTTCGGGACAGGGCAGTGAAGCTTTCTTT. This codes for CASSSGQGSEAFF.

The chain is built from TRBV6-5 and TRBJ2-3, with unresolved D. Per germline, CDR1 MNHEY and CDR2 SVGAGI. Trimming pared 0 bases from V and 4 bases from J, leaving 14 bases between. CDR3 size: 16 residues. CDR3 sequence reads: CASSYSSRGFADTQYF. CDR3 nucleotide sequence: TGTGCCAGCAGTTACTCGTCTCGAGGTTTCGCAGATACGCAGTATTTT.

This clone has only a few counts. The sample holds other DNA sequences that translate to the same CDR3. The chain recombines TRBV5-4 with TRBJ2-7; D possibly corresponds to TRBD1 (5 bases). The V end was cut by 0 bases, the J end by 0 bases, with 10 bases between. Germline V gene lookup returns CDR1 SGHNT and CDR2 YYREEE (reference sequence). CDR3 length: 15 amino acids. Here the CDR3 reads CASSLGQGSSYEQYF. As DNA, the CDR3 is TGTGCCAGCAGCTTGGGTCAGGGAAGCTCCTACGAGCAGTACTTC. Looking up the rest from reference TRBV5-4 and TRBJ2-7 gives the full variable domain: ETGVTQSPTHLIKTRGQQVTLRCSSQSGHNTVSWYQQALGQGPQFIFQYYREEENGRGNFPPRFSGLQFPNYSSELNVNALELDDSALYLCASSLGQGSSYEQYFGPGTRLTVT.

This clone was found once. The rearrangement joins TRBV7-9 to TRBJ2-7, with D perhaps matching TRBD1 (6 bases). Germline CDR1 SEHNR, CDR2 FQNEAQ (reference sequence). Trimming took 5 bases from V and 6 from J, leaving 11 bases between them. CDR3 length: 12 residues. CDR3 in DNA: TGTGCCAGCAGCGAGGGGGTGCCCGAGCAGTACTTC. This sequence encodes CASSEGVPEQYF.